This T cell receptor beta chain is from a study of blood T cell dynamics during melanoma immunotherapy. TCRdb's table, derived via immunoSEQ multiplex PCR, lists solely in-frame clones and lacks some. The table lists approximately 25,000 clones, around 88% of them singletons. Time point denoted: pre-treatment baseline. Germline loops: CDR1 SGHTA, CDR2 FQGTGA. The germline V and J ends were trimmed by 2 bases and 2 bases, with 4 bases remaining between them. The CDR3 runs 13 residues. The rearrangement uses TRBV7-3 and TRBJ2-1; D is unresolved. The TCR was taken from a human donor with melanoma. This sample comprised blood, obtained from a patient treated with checkpoint blockade. The CDR3 protein is CASSLSAYNEQFF. The DNA of the CDR3 is TGTGCCAGCAGCTTATCGGCCTACAATGAGCAGTTCTTC.